The rows below give T cell receptor beta chains drawn from one sample of a study of blood T cells in healthy people across ages. Each CDR3 protein is one row after TCRdb ran MiXCR on the 5' RACE reads. This table has over 600,000 distinct CDR3 sequences, more than 50% appearing once. The sequenced sample was blood. The receptors come from a middle-aged man in good health. CDR3s include the opening cysteine and the closing phenylalanine or tryptophan. Fields, in order: V gene, clone size, D gene, J gene, CDR3 protein, CDR3 DNA. D genes are given only for firm matches. Part of the rows lack a size; the others show once, few, many or a class for expanded clones.

>TRBV29-1|-|TRBD1|TRBJ2-3
CSSGGTGGHTQYF
TGCAGCTCTGGGGGGACAGGGGGCCATACGCAGTATTTT
>TRBV20-1|few|TRBD2|TRBJ2-7
CSAARGLAGDHEQYF
TGCAGTGCTGCAAGGGGACTAGCGGGAGATCACGAGCAGTACTTC
>TRBV20-1|-|TRBD2|TRBJ2-1
CSAISRTSGGAHSYKEQFF
TGCAGTGCTATAAGCCGGACTAGCGGGGGGGCCCACTCCTACAAGGAGCAGTTCTTC
>TRBV12-3/TRBV12-4|-|TRBD1|TRBJ1-6
CASREDRHSPLHF
TGTGCCAGCAGAGAGGACAGGCACTCACCCCTCCACTTT
>TRBV7-2|-|-|TRBJ1-5
CASNNREIQPQHF
TGTGCCAGCAACAACAGGGAAATTCAGCCCCAGCATTTT
>TRBV29-1|few|-|TRBJ2-7
CSVVIGGQGKWEQYF
TGCAGCGTTGTGATAGGTGGGCAGGGGAAGTGGGAGCAGTACTTC
>TRBV4-1|-|-|TRBJ2-4
CASSHSPLVGDKNIQYF
TGCGCCAGCAGCCATTCCCCACTCGTCGGGGATAAAAACATTCAGTACTTC
>TRBV15|-|-|TRBJ1-6
CATSRAPVNSPLHF
TGTGCCACCAGCAGAGCCCCGGTTAATTCACCCCTCCACTTT
>TRBV10-3|few|TRBD2|TRBJ2-1
CAMGTSGNNEQFF
TGTGCCATGGGGACTAGCGGAAACAATGAGCAGTTCTTC
>TRBV18|-|-|TRBJ1-1
CASSPQGPSEAFF
TGTGCCAGCTCACCACAGGGACCGAGTGAAGCTTTCTTT
>TRBV10-3|-|TRBD2|TRBJ2-5
CAIRAGTSGAKGQETQYF
TGTGCCATCAGGGCCGGGACTAGCGGGGCAAAAGGGCAAGAGACCCAGTACTTC
>TRBV12-3/TRBV12-4|-|-|TRBJ2-7
CASSCHSGGPVYEQYF
TGTGCCAGCAGTTGCCACTCAGGGGGGCCTGTCTACGAGCAGTACTTC
>TRBV15|few|TRBD2|TRBJ2-7
CATSRTSGREYEQYF
TGTGCCACCAGCCGGACTAGCGGGAGGGAGTACGAGCAGTACTTC
>TRBV6-5|-|-|TRBJ2-3
CASSAEKFSGLPQYF
TGTGCCAGCAGTGCCGAAAAGTTCTCAGGGCTACCGCAGTATTTT
>TRBV12-3/TRBV12-4|-|-|TRBJ1-5
CASTPDGSNQPQHF
TGTGCCAGCACCCCTGATGGGAGCAATCAGCCCCAGCATTTT
>TRBV29-1|-|-|TRBJ2-3
CSVPMDSSTDTQYF
TGCAGCGTCCCCATGGACAGTAGCACAGATACGCAGTATTTT